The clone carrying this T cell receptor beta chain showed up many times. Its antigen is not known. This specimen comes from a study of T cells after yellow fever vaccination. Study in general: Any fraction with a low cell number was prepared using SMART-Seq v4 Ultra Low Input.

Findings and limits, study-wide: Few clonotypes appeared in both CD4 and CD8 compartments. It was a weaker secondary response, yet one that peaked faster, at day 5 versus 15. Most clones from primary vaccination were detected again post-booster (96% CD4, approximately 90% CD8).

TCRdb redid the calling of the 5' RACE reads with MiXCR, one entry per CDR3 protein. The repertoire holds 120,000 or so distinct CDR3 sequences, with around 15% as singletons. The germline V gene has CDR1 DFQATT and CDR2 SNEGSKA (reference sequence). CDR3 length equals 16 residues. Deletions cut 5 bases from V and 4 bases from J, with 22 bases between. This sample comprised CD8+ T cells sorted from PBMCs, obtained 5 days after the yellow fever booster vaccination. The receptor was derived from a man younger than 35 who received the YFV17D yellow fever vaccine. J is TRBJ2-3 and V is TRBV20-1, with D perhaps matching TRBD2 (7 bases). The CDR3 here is CSADGGSGGASDTQYF. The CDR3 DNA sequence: TGCAGTGCTGACGGCGGGAGTGGGGGGGCCTCAGATACGCAGTATTTT.